The 9 T cell receptor beta chains given below trace back to one sample, sequenced in a study of blood T cell repertoires in COVID-19. Data came from immunoSEQ multiplex PCR; TCRdb stores just in-frame clones and leaves some out. The sample holds around 250,000 clones; about 87% are singletons and the top ten take 9.5% to 13%. The sequenced material came from peripheral blood. These receptors came from a woman in her 70s with COVID-19, enrolled during active disease.

The chain carries TRBV11-3 and TRBJ2-7, with a weak D call TRBD2 (6 bases). Looked up from germline, CDR1 is SGHNT and CDR2 is YENEEA. V lost 5 bases and J 7 bases, leaving 18 bases between the germline ends. The CDR3 is 14 amino acids. The CDR3 protein is CASSPADRGTEQYF. The CDR3 DNA reads TGTGCCAGCAGCCCCGCCGACCGGGGGACGGAGCAGTACTTC.

The rearrangement uses TRBV30 and TRBJ1-2; possibly TRBD1 for D (6 bases). V lost 7 bases and J lost 6, with 24 bases in between. The CDR3 is 15 amino acids. Germline CDR1 GTSNPN, CDR2 SVGIG (reference sequence). The CDR3 bases are TGTGCCTACGGGGGGTCCTTTACAGGGTACGATGGCTACACCTTC. This encodes CAYGGSFTGYDGYTF.

The V call is TRBV7-6, the J call TRBJ2-7, with D perhaps TRBD2 (5 bases). This CDR3 spans 16 amino acids. Germline V CDR1 and CDR2: SGHVS, FNYEAQ. The V end lost 1 base, the J end lost 3 bases, and 16 bases lay between the germline ends. The CDR3 DNA sequence: TGTGCCAGCAGCTTAGTAGCGACCAAATTAAGCTACGAGCAGTACTTC. Translation gives CASSLVATKLSYEQYF.

The V call is TRBV25-1, the J call TRBJ1-1; D might be TRBD1 (6 bases). The CDR3 is made up of 16 amino acids. CDR1 MGHDK and CDR2 SYGVNS come from the germline V gene. Trimming shortened V by 5 bases and J by 4 bases, and 20 bases separated the two germline ends. CDR3 DNA sequence: TGTGCCAGCAGTAAAAACCATGACAGGTCGGGCACTGAAGCTTTCTTT. Its protein product is CASSKNHDRSGTEAFF.

The chain has TRBV4-1 and TRBJ1-1, with a possible D match to TRBD1 (5 bases). Trimming stripped 4 bases from V and 4 bases from J, with 10 bases between. CDR1 is MGHRA, CDR2 YSYEKL, per germline. The CDR3 spans 13 residues. The CDR3 nucleotides are TGCGCCAGCAGCCCATCAGGGTTCACTGAAGCTTTCTTT. Amino acids: CASSPSGFTEAFF.

The rearrangement uses TRBV3-1 (or the pseudogene TRBV3-2) and TRBJ2-1; 15 positions agree with TRBD2. This CDR3 contains 13 residues. J was trimmed by 15 bases and V by 5 bases; bases with no gene match: 5. Germline V CDR1 and CDR2: LGHDT, YNNKEL (reference sequence). DNA of the CDR3: TGTGCCAGCAGCTCGGGACTAGCGGGAGGTCGGTTCTTC. It yields the protein CASSSGLAGGRFF.

V usage is TRBV29-1 and J usage is TRBJ2-7; D may be TRBD2 (5 bases). CDR3 size: 13 residues. Per the germline V gene, CDR1 is SQVTM and CDR2 is ANQGSEA. Trimming cost V 6 bases and J 3 bases, with 15 bases left between them. This chain's CDR3 is CSVKKSGNYEQYF. The CDR3 nucleotides read TGCAGCGTCAAGAAAAGCGGAAACTACGAGCAGTACTTC.

The chain combines TRBV5-1 with TRBJ1-2; unclear D gene. V lost 3 bases and J lost 6, with 18 bases in between. There are 15 residues in the CDR3. Germline CDR1 and CDR2: SGHRS and YFSETQ. The CDR3 DNA follows: TGCGCCAGCAGCTCCCAGAGCGACCCGGTCGATGGCTACACCTTC. Translation: CASSSQSDPVDGYTF. Full variable domain (rest looked up from reference TRBV5-1 and TRBJ1-2): KAGVTQTPRYLIKTRGQQVTLSCSPISGHRSVSWYQQTPGQGLQFLFEYFSETQRNKGNFPGRFSGRQFSNSRSEMNVSTLELGDSALYLCASSSQSDPVDGYTFGSGTRLTVV.

The V gene is TRBV6-5, the J gene TRBJ1-2; D not resolved. The germline V gene encodes CDR1 MNHEY and CDR2 SVGAGI. V lost 8 bases and J lost 4, with 17 bases in between. The CDR3 has 14 residues. CDR3 DNA sequence: TGTGCCAGCCGCCTCGGAGATAGAGTCTATGGCTACACCTTC. This translates into CASRLGDRVYGYTF.